The 13 T cell receptor beta chains in this list originate from one sample, sequenced in a study of PD-1 blockade in classical Hodgkin lymphoma. All patients relapsed after autologous stem cell transplantation, and brentuximab vedotin exposure varied. The repertoire was sequenced with immunoSEQ multiplex PCR; TCRdb's copy has only in-frame clones and lacks some. Here the sample spans approximately 12,000 clones, roughly 75% being singletons. The sample was peripheral blood mononuclear cells (PBMCs), taken at baseline. The receptors were sampled from a human donor with classical Hodgkin lymphoma.

The chain couples TRBV28 to TRBJ1-6; D unresolved. The germline V and J ends were trimmed by 6 bases and 10 bases, with 10 bases remaining between them. The CDR3 has 12 amino acids. Germline V gene sequence: CDR1 MDHEN, CDR2 SYDVKM. CDR3 DNA: TGTGCCAGCAGCCTAGAATACTCACCCCTCCACTTT. This translates into CASSLEYSPLHF. Looking up the rest from reference TRBV28 and TRBJ1-6 gives the full variable domain: DVKVTQSSRYLVKRTGEKVFLECVQDMDHENMFWYRQDPGLGLRLIYFSYDVKMKEKGDIPEGYSVSREKKERFSLILESASTNQTSMYLCASSLEYSPLHFGNGTRLTVT.

This rearrangement joins TRBV12-5 to TRBJ1-1; D unclear. Trimming removed 2 bases at V and 1 base at J, with 8 bases between. The CDR3 has 14 amino acids. CDR1 and CDR2 from the germline V gene are LGHNT and FRNRAP. The CDR3 coding sequence is TGTGCTAGTGGTTTGACACAGACGAACACTGAAGCTTTCTTT. This encodes CASGLTQTNTEAFF. Filled out from reference TRBV12-5 and TRBJ1-1, the complete variable domain reads DARVTQTPRHKVTEMGQEVTMRCQPILGHNTVFWYRQTMMQGLELLAYFRNRAPLDDSGMPKDRFSAEMPDATLATLKIQPSEPRDSAVYFCASGLTQTNTEAFFGQGTRLTVV.

The chain links TRBV6-5 to TRBJ2-7, with 9 bases that match TRBD1. J was trimmed by 1 base and V by 6 bases; bases with no gene match: 7. Germline CDR1 and CDR2: MNHEY and SVGAGI. The CDR3 length is 15 residues. The CDR3 region is CASRGSGTGSYEQYF. CDR3 nucleotide sequence: TGTGCCAGCAGGGGATCCGGGACAGGGTCCTACGAGCAGTACTTC.

This sequence joins TRBV18 and TRBJ1-2, with 8 bases identical to TRBD1. V lost 0 bases and J lost 2; bases outside the gene matches: 2. The CDR3 spans 15 residues. Germline lookup yields CDR1 KGHSH and CDR2 LQKENI. The CDR3 reads CASSPPTGANYGYTF. The CDR3 nucleotides read TGTGCCAGCTCACCACCGACAGGGGCGAACTATGGCTACACCTTC.

The V call is TRBV10-2, the J call TRBJ1-1, with D perhaps TRBD1 (5 bases). This CDR3 has 17 amino acids. CDR1 and CDR2 (germline): WSHSY, SAAADI. Trimming cost V 3 bases and J 0 bases, with 17 bases left between them. The chain's CDR3 is CASSEDLTGPMNTEAFF. CDR3 sequence (DNA): TGCGCCAGCAGTGAAGACCTAACGGGACCTATGAACACTGAAGCTTTCTTT.

V and J are TRBV28 and TRBJ1-1; TRBD1 aligns across 7 bases. Germline values: CDR1 MDHEN, CDR2 SYDVKM. Losses at the gene ends were 7 bases for V and 9 bases for J; bases not matched to a gene: 5. The CDR3 sequence is 11 residues long. CDR3 sequence (DNA): TGTGCCAGCACCGAGACAGGGCAAGCTTTCTTT. Translated, it gives CASTETGQAFF. The entire variable domain, with the rest obtained from reference TRBV28 and TRBJ1-1, is as follows: DVKVTQSSRYLVKRTGEKVFLECVQDMDHENMFWYRQDPGLGLRLIYFSYDVKMKEKGDIPEGYSVSREKKERFSLILESASTNQTSMYLCASTETGQAFFGQGTRLTVV.

The chain links TRBV28 to TRBJ2-1; tentative D call: TRBD2 (7 bases). The V end was cut by 10 bases, the J end by 2 bases, with 15 bases between. This CDR3 region has 14 residues. Germline CDR1 and CDR2: MDHEN and SYDVKM. Here the CDR3 reads CATCGGPAYNEQFF. CDR3 DNA sequence: TGTGCCACCTGCGGGGGCCCTGCCTACAATGAGCAGTTCTTC.

This chain links TRBV19 with TRBJ2-7; TRBD1 matches at 9 bases. The CDR3 length is 13 residues. V was clipped by 1 base and J by 11 bases; unmatched bases: 6. CDR1 and CDR2 from the germline V gene are LNHDA and SQIVND (reference sequence). The DNA of the CDR3 is TGTGCCAGTAGTATAGTCCCACAGGGGGCCAAGTACTTC. Its protein is CASSIVPQGAKYF.

Only a few counts were recorded for this clone. The V and J genes are TRBV5-6 and TRBJ1-1, with no clear D. This CDR3 contains 11 residues. V was pared by 2 bases and J by 8 bases, with 7 bases between. CDR1 and CDR2 from the germline V gene are SGHDT and YYEEEE. The CDR3 coding sequence is TGTGCCAGCAGCTTTTCCCAGGAAGCTTTCTTT. Protein sequence: CASSFSQEAFF.

This chain connects TRBV7-6 to TRBJ2-1, with D tentatively TRBD2 (5 bases). V lost 5 bases and J lost 5, with 13 bases in between. Germline-derived CDR1 and CDR2 are SGHVS and FNYEAQ. This CDR3 contains 14 residues. The CDR3 DNA sequence: TGTGCCAGCAGCACCGAGGGAAAAAACAATGAGCAGTTCTTC. It specifies CASSTEGKNNEQFF.

This chain joins TRBV28 and TRBJ1-2; tentatively, D is TRBD1 (5 bases). V lost 8 bases, J lost 7 bases, and 17 bases lay in between. Germline V CDR1 and CDR2: MDHEN, SYDVKM. This CDR3 is 13 amino acids long. The CDR3 DNA reads as TGTGCCAGCGAGACAGTCGCTAAGTTTGGCTACACCTTC. This gives the protein CASETVAKFGYTF.

The chain links TRBV5-1 to TRBJ2-1; D possibly uses TRBD1 or TRBD2 (6 bases each). Trimming left V 1 base short and J 4 bases short, with 18 bases between. Germline CDR1 SGHRS, CDR2 YFSETQ. This CDR3 comprises 17 residues. This CDR3 reads CASSLLLQGGLYNEQFF. CDR3 nucleotide sequence: TGCGCCAGCAGCTTGCTTTTACAGGGAGGCCTATACAATGAGCAGTTCTTC.

V usage is TRBV9 and J usage is TRBJ2-1; unclear D gene. This CDR3 is built from 15 residues. V shed 3 bases and J shed 2 bases, with 12 bases lying between them. Germline V gene data show CDR1 as SGDLS and CDR2 as YYNGEE. CDR3 coding DNA: TGTGCCAGCAGCGCGGGCACGGCCGCCTACAATGAGCAGTTCTTC. Translated: CASSAGTAAYNEQFF.